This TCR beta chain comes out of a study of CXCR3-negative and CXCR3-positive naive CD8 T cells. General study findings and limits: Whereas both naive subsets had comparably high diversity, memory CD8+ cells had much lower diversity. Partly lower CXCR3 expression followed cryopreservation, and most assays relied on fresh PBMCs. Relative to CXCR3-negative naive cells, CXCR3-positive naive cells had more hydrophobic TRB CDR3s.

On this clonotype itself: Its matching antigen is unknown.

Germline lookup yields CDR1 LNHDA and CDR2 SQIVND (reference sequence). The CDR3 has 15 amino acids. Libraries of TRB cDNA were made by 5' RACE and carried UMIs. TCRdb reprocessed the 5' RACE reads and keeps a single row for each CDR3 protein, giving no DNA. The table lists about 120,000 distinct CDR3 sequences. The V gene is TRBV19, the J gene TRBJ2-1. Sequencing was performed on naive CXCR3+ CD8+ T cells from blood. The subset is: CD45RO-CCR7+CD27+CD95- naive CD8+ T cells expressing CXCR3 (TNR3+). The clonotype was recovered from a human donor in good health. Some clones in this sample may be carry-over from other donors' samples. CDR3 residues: CASSITDSSYNEQFF.